This T cell receptor beta chain appears in the sequencing data of a study of T cells in Graves' hyperthyroidism and ophthalmopathy. Amplification targeted TCR beta CDR3 regions from RNA transcripts. In the first-round RT-PCR of the TCR CDR3, the HTBI primer set was used. TCRdb called the multiplex PCR reads again in MiXCR, with one record for every CDR3 protein. The data contain some 580,000 distinct CDR3 sequences, approximately 15% of them singletons. Study-level findings and limits: Blood also contained most expanded thyroid clonotypes above 0.001.

There are 14 residues in the CDR3. The V gene's germline CDR1 is MDHEN and CDR2 SYDVKM. V lost 6 bases and J lost 1; bases outside the gene matches: 4. This clonotype came up many times. The antigen remains unidentified. Ophthalmopathy patients had Clinical Activity Score at least 3, NOSPECS grade at least 4, duration under 3 months. The study excluded patients with uncontrolled infection, other autoimmune disease, pregnancy or lactation. Sequenced sample: blood. The sequence was obtained from a woman aged 40 to 50 with Graves' ophthalmopathy. J is TRBJ1-1 and V is TRBV28, with 8 bases identical to TRBD1. The CDR3 protein is CASRTGGRNTEAFF. CDR3 sequence (DNA): TGTGCCAGCAGAACAGGGGGGAGGAACACTGAAGCTTTCTTT. The full variable domain, rest sourced from reference TRBV28 and TRBJ1-1, is DVKVTQSSRYLVKRTGEKVFLECVQDMDHENMFWYRQDPGLGLRLIYFSYDVKMKEKGDIPEGYSVSREKKERFSLILESASTNQTSMYLCASRTGGRNTEAFFGQGTRLTVV.